These T cell receptor beta chains were read from a single sample in a study of T-cell reconstitution after alpha-beta-depleted transplantation in children. TCRdb itself ran the PCR reads through MiXCR, one entry per CDR3 protein. In the table there are approximately 340,000 distinct CDR3 sequences, 10% of which are singletons. Sequenced here: PBMCs from the stem cell graft donor, sampled from the stem cell graft. Receptors originate from a human donor who donated a stem cell graft to a child with acute lymphoblastic leukemia. CDR3s include the opening cysteine and the closing phenylalanine or tryptophan. The order of the fields is J gene, V gene, clone size, D gene, CDR3 DNA, CDR3 protein. A D gene is named only where the DNA matches it firmly. Size values are once, few and many counts, or a class for expanded clones, and some rows have none.

TRBJ2-3,TRBV27,few,NA,TGTGCCAGCAGTTTTATCCCTGACGGCACAGATACGCAGTATTTT,CASSFIPDGTDTQYF
TRBJ2-1,TRBV12-3/TRBV12-4,NA,NA,TGTGCCAGCAGTTTCCGTCGAGGGAATGAGCAGTTCTTC,CASSFRRGNEQFF
TRBJ2-3,TRBV4-3,NA,TRBD1,TGCGCCAGCAGCCCCGAAAGGTGGACAGGGGCAAGTGGTACGCAGTATTTT,CASSPERWTGASGTQYF
TRBJ2-7,TRBV4-3,few,NA,TGCGCCAGCAGCCAAGAACCGTGGCGGGCGACCTATCACGAGCAGTACTTC,CASSQEPWRATYHEQYF
TRBJ2-3,TRBV7-2,NA,TRBD1,TGTGCCAGCAGCTTAACCGGGACAGGGGGCTCCTACTCCCTTCTTTCTAGCACAGATACGCAGTATTTT,CASSLTGTGGSYSLLSSTDTQYF
TRBJ1-1,TRBV5-1,NA,NA,TGCGCCAGCAGCTTGTCCTTGGCCAGGTCGAACACTGAAGCTTTCTTT,CASSLSLARSNTEAFF
TRBJ2-1,TRBV7-8,few,NA,TGTGCCAGCAGTTTTACTCTCGACAGAAACAATGAGCAGTTCTTC,CASSFTLDRNNEQFF
TRBJ2-7,TRBV3-1,NA,NA,TGTGCCAGCAGCCCCAGCTTCTCCTACGAGCAGTACTTC,CASSPSFSYEQYF
TRBJ2-4,TRBV6-2/TRBV6-3,few,TRBD2,TGTGCCAGCAGCACCACCGGGACTAGCGGGAGGGCCGTTTACTTC,CASSTTGTSGRAVYF
TRBJ2-1,TRBV5-1,few,TRBD2,TGCGCCAGCAGCTCGGGACTAGCCCCCAATGAGCAGTTCTTC,CASSSGLAPNEQFF
TRBJ1-4,TRBV20-1,NA,NA,TGCAGTGCTCCTGTCGAAGCTGGCGAAAAACTGTTTTTT,CSAPVEAGEKLFF
TRBJ2-2,TRBV28,NA,NA,TGTGCCAGCAGTTTATCCCCCCTCACCGGGGAGCTGTTTTTT,CASSLSPLTGELFF
TRBJ2-7,TRBV7-2,NA,NA,TGTGCCAGCAGCCCTGGGGTAGGGAAGCCCTACGAGCAGTACTTC,CASSPGVGKPYEQYF
TRBJ2-7,TRBV29-1,NA,NA,TGCAGCGTTGAAATCGGTTTCGGGACTTTAAACTACGAGCAGTACTTC,CSVEIGFGTLNYEQYF
TRBJ2-1,TRBV5-1,few,TRBD1,TGCGCCAGCAGCACCATACCCGGGACAGGGCATAGTATCGATGAGCAGTTCTTC,CASSTIPGTGHSIDEQFF
TRBJ2-1,TRBV6-5,NA,TRBD2,TGTGCCAGCAGTTACCGTCGGCGGGAGGTTAATGAGCAGTTCTTC,CASSYRRREVNEQFF
TRBJ2-1,TRBV12-3/TRBV12-4,NA,TRBD2,TGTGCCAGCAGTCCCCGAATTTTGGGGGGGACCTACAATGAGCAGTTCTTC,CASSPRILGGTYNEQFF
TRBJ2-7,TRBV5-1,NA,TRBD2,TGCGCCAGCAGCTTTAACCCCCTAGCGGGATCCTACGAGCAGTACTTC,CASSFNPLAGSYEQYF
TRBJ2-7,TRBV27,few,NA,TGTGCCAGCAGTTTAATGGGCCTTTCCGAGCAGTACTTC,CASSLMGLSEQYF
TRBJ1-2,TRBV5-1,NA,NA,TGCGCCAGCAGTATCCAGGGATATGGCTACACCTTC,CASSIQGYGYTF
TRBJ1-5,TRBV20-1,many,NA,TGCAGTGCGGGGGGATCTGGCAATCAGCCCCAGCATTTT,CSAGGSGNQPQHF
TRBJ2-1,TRBV11-2,NA,TRBD1,TGTGCCAGCAGCTTAATCGGGACAGACCGCTCCAATGAGCAGTTCTTC,CASSLIGTDRSNEQFF
TRBJ1-5,TRBV5-1,many,NA,TGCGCCAGCAGCCCCGACGGGGGAAGCAATCAGCCCCAGCATTTT,CASSPDGGSNQPQHF
TRBJ2-1,TRBV12-5,few,NA,TGTGCTAGTGGTTTGGTGGTTAGACCAACCACTTACAATGAGCAGTTCTTC,CASGLVVRPTTYNEQFF
TRBJ1-5,TRBV5-1,few,NA,TGCGCCAGCAGCTTGGACCCGGGAATCAATCAGCCCCAGCATTTT,CASSLDPGINQPQHF
TRBJ2-3,TRBV9,NA,TRBD1,TGTGCCAGCAGCGTAGCACCCGTCTGGCAGGGGGAAGCAGATACGCAGTATTTT,CASSVAPVWQGEADTQYF
TRBJ2-1,TRBV29-1,few,TRBD2,TGCAGCGTTGAAGGGATAGCGGGAGTGTCCCGAAAGAGCTCCTACAATGAGCAGTTCTTC,CSVEGIAGVSRKSSYNEQFF